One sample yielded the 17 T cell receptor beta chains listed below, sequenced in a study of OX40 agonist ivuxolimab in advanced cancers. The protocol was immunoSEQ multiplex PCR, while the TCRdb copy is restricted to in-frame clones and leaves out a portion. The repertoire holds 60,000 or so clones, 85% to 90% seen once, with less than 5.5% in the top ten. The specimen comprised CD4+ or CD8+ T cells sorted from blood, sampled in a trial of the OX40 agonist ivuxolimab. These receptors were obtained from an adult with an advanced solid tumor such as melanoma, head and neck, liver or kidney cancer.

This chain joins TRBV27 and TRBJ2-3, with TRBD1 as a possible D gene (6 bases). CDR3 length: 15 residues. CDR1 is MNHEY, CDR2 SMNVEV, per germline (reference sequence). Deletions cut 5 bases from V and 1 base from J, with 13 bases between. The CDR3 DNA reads TGTGCCAGCAGTCTCCGACAGGTTGGCACAGATACGCAGTATTTT. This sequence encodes CASSLRQVGTDTQYF.

The CDR3 region is CASGPGTGNNEQFF. The CDR3 DNA reads TGTGCCAGCGGTCCCGGGACAGGGAATAATGAGCAGTTCTTC. This sequence joins TRBV2 and TRBJ2-1; 9 nucleotides align to TRBD1. Trimming took 8 bases from V and 7 from J; bases not matched to a gene: 9. The germline V gene has CDR1 SNHLY and CDR2 FYNNEI. The CDR3 covers 14 residues.

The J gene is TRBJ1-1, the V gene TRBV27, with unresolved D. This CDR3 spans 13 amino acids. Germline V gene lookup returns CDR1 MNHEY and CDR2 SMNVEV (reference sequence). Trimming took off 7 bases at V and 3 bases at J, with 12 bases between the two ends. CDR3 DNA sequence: TGTGCCAGCAAAAACAGAGCCGACACTGAAGCTTTCTTT. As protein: CASKNRADTEAFF.

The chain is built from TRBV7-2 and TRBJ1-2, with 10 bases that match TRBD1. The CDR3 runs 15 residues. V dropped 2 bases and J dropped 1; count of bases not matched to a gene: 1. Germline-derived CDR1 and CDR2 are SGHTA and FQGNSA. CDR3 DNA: TGTGCCAGCAGCTTAAGGACAGGGGGTAACTATGGCTACACCTTC. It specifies CASSLRTGGNYGYTF.

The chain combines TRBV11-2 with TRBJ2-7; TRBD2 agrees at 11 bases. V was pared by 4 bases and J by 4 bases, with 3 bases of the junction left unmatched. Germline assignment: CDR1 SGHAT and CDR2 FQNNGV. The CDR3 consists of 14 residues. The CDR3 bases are TGTGCCAGCAGCTCTACTAGCGGGAGTTACGAGCAGTACTTC. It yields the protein CASSSTSGSYEQYF.

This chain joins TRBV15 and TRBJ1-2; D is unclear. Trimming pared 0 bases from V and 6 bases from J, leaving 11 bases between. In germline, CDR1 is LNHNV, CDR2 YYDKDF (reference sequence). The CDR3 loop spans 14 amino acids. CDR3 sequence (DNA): TGTGCCACCAGCAGAGATGGTCAGCCAAATGGCTACACCTTC. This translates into CATSRDGQPNGYTF.

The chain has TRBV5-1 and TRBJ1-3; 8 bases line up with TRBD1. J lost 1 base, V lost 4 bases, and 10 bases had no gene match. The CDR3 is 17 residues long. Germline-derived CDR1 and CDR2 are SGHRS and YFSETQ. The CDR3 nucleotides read TGCGCCAGCAGCAATCAGGGGGCCCTACCTTCTGGAAACACCATATATTTT. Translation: CASSNQGALPSGNTIYF. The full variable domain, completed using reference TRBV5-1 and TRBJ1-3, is KAGVTQTPRYLIKTRGQQVTLSCSPISGHRSVSWYQQTPGQGLQFLFEYFSETQRNKGNFPGRFSGRQFSNSRSEMNVSTLELGDSALYLCASSNQGALPSGNTIYFGEGSWLTVV.

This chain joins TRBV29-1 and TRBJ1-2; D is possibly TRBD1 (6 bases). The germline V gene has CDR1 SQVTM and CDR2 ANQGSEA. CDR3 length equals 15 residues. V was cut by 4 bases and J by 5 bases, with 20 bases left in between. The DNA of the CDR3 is TGCAGCGTTGTCCCGGACAGCCGGCCTTATTATGGCTACACCTTC. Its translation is CSVVPDSRPYYGYTF.

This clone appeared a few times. The CDR3 spells CASSLSGTSDNEQFF. CDR3 coding DNA: TGTGCCAGCAGCTTATCTGGGACTAGCGACAATGAGCAGTTCTTC. V is TRBV7-3 and J is TRBJ2-1; 10 bases line up with TRBD2. The CDR3 loop spans 15 amino acids. Germline-derived CDR1 and CDR2 are SGHTA and FQGTGA. V lost 2 bases, J lost 5 bases, and 3 bases stayed unmatched.

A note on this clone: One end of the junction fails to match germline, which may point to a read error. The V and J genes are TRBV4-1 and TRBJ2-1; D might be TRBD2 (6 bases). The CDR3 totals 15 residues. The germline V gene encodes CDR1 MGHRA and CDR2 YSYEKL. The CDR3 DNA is TGTGCCAGCAGCCCGGACGGACTACGCTACAATGAGCAGTTCTTC. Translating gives CASSPDGLRYNEQFF.

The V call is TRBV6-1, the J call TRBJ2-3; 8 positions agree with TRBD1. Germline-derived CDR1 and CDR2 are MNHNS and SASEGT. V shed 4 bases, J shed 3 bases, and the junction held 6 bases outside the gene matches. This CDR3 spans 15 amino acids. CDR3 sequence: CASSANRGVTDTQYF. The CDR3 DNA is TGTGCCAGCAGTGCTAACAGGGGGGTAACAGATACGCAGTATTTT.

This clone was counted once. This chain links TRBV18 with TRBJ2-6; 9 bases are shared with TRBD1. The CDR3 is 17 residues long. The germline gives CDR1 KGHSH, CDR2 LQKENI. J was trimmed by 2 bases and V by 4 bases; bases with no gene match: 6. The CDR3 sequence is CASSRGQGGPGANVLTF. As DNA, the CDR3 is TGTGCCAGCTCACGGGGACAGGGCGGTCCTGGGGCCAACGTCCTGACTTTC.

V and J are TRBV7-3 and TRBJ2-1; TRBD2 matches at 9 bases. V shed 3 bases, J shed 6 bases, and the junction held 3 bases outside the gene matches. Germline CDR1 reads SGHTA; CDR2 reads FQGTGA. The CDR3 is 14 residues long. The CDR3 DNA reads TGTGCCAGCAGCTTGGGGACTAGCCCCAATGAGCAGTTCTTC. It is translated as CASSLGTSPNEQFF.

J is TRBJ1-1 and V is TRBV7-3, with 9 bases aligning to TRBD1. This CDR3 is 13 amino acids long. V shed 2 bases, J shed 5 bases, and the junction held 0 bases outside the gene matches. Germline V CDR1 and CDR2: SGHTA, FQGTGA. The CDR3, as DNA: TGTGCCAGCAGCTTAGGGACAGGGACTGAAGCTTTCTTT. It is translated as CASSLGTGTEAFF.

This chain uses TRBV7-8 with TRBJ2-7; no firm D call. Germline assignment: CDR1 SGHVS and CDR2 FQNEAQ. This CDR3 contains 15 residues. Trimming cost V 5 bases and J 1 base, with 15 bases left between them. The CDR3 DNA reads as TGTGCCAGCAGCCTCACGGCGCAACGTTCCTACGAGCAGTACTTC. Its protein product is CASSLTAQRSYEQYF.

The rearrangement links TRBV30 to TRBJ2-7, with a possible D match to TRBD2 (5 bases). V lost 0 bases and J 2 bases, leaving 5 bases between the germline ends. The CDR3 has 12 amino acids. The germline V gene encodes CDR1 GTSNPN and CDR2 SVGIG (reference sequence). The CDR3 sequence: CAWSVLAYEQYF. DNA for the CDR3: TGTGCCTGGAGTGTACTAGCCTACGAGCAGTACTTC.

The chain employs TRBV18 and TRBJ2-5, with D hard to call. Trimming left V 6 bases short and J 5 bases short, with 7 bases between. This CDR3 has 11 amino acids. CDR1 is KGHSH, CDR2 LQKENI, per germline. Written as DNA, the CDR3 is TGTGCCAGCTCCCAAGGGGAGACCCAGTACTTC. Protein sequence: CASSQGETQYF.